Listed below are T cell receptor beta chains from one sample, sequenced in a study of T cells in Graves' hyperthyroidism and ophthalmopathy. Each CDR3 protein gets one entry after TCRdb re-called the multiplex PCR reads with MiXCR. In the table there are about 98,000 distinct CDR3 sequences, 35% to 45% of which are singletons. Input material: peripheral blood or thyroid tissue (not recorded which). These receptors originate from a woman between 25 and 40 years old with Graves' hyperthyroidism. CDR3s include the opening cysteine and the closing phenylalanine or tryptophan. D genes are given only for firm matches. The size entry is marked missing in some rows and otherwise reads once, few, many or a size class.

>14|TRBV5-1|TRBJ2-7|NA|TRBD1
CASTGTGWHYEQYF
TGCGCCAGCACCGGGACAGGGTGGCACTACGAGCAGTACTTC
>16|TRBV7-2|TRBJ2-5|many|TRBD2
CASSPRGSGRGETQYF
TGTGCCAGCAGCCCCCGAGGTAGCGGGAGGGGAGAGACCCAGTACTTC
>12|TRBV2|TRBJ2-7|many|NA
CASSTDVYEQYF
TGTGCCAGCAGCACGGACGTGTACGAGCAGTACTTC
>14|TRBV10-3|TRBJ1-5|NA|NA
CAISEQGRNQPQHF
TGCGCCATCAGTGAACAGGGTAGGAATCAGCCCCAGCATTTT
>15|TRBV6-5|TRBJ1-1|many|NA
CASSPPHAITTEAFF
TGTGCCAGCAGCCCGCCCCACGCGATAACCACTGAAGCTTTCTTT
>15|TRBV3-1|TRBJ1-5|many|NA
CASSQDPTNNQPQHF
TGTGCCAGCAGCCAAGATCCCACGAACAATCAGCCCCAGCATTTT
>13|TRBV6-6|TRBJ1-5|many|NA
CASTFRDNQPQHF
TGTGCCAGCACCTTTAGGGATAATCAGCCCCAGCATTTT
>13|TRBV7-2|TRBJ1-3|NA|NA
CASTPKSLGTIYF
TGTGCCAGCACCCCCAAGTCGTTGGGCACCATATATTTT
>15|TRBV6-5|TRBJ2-2|many|NA
CASSYFQTNTGKLFF
TGTGCCAGCAGTTACTTTCAAACGAACACCGGGAAGCTGTTTTTT
>14|TRBV20-1|TRBJ2-7|NA|NA
CSARVAGTAGEQYF
TGCAGTGCTAGAGTTGCGGGAACCGCGGGCGAGCAGTACTTC
>16|TRBV7-2|TRBJ2-7|NA|TRBD2
CASSSLAGHGTYEQYF
TGTGCCAGCAGCTCACTAGCGGGACACGGAACCTACGAGCAGTACTTC
>14|TRBV7-8|TRBJ1-2|few|TRBD1
CASSQQGATYGYTF
TGTGCCAGCAGCCAACAGGGGGCGACCTATGGCTACACCTTC
>14|TRBV4-2|TRBJ1-6|many|NA
CASSQEGELSPLHF
TGTGCCAGCAGCCAAGAGGGGGAACTTTCACCCCTCCACTTT
>14|TRBV6-1|TRBJ2-7|many|NA
CASSWSGISYEQYF
TGTGCCAGCAGTTGGAGCGGAATCTCCTACGAGCAGTACTTC
>16|TRBV4-1|TRBJ2-7|NA|TRBD2
CASSQVGLAESYEQYF
TGCGCCAGCAGCCAAGTAGGACTAGCGGAGTCCTACGAGCAGTACTTC
>11|TRBV20-1|TRBJ2-7|NA|NA
CSTRVAREQYF
TGCAGTACTAGGGTGGCTAGAGAGCAGTACTTC
>15|TRBV5-1|TRBJ2-1|few|NA
CASSLRDPDYNEQFF
TGCGCCAGCAGCTTAAGGGACCCCGACTACAATGAGCAGTTCTTC
>17|TRBV9|TRBJ2-3|NA|NA
CASSRRFRTASTDTQYF
TGTGCCAGCAGTCGCCGATTCAGGACCGCTAGCACAGATACGCAGTATTTT
>15|TRBV20-1|TRBJ1-5|NA|NA
CSAWSRDNSNQPQHF
TGCAGTGCCTGGAGCCGGGATAATAGCAATCAGCCCCAGCATTTT
>13|TRBV10-3|TRBJ1-1|NA|TRBD1
CAIRGDRNTEAFF
TGTGCCATCAGGGGGGACAGGAACACTGAAGCTTTCTTT
>14|TRBV2|TRBJ2-3|NA|NA
CASSTLAGNQPQYF
TGTGCCAGCAGTACCCTGGCAGGGAATCAGCCCCAGTATTTT
>16|TRBV5-1|TRBJ1-1|many|TRBD1
CASRRADRGTYTEAFF
TGCGCCAGCCGGAGGGCCGACAGGGGAACGTACACTGAAGCTTTCTTT
>14|TRBV6-6|TRBJ1-4|many|TRBD1
CASWDRGTNEKLFF
TGTGCCAGCTGGGACAGGGGAACTAATGAAAAACTGTTTTTT
>11|TRBV12-3/TRBV12-4|TRBJ2-5|many|TRBD2
CASSLAGGPHF
TGTGCCAGCAGTTTAGCGGGAGGGCCGCACTTC
>16|TRBV7-9|TRBJ2-3|NA|NA
CASSLGSGGWTDTRYF
TGTGCTAGCAGCTTAGGTTCTGGCGGTTGGACAGATACGCGGTATTTT
>13|TRBV13|TRBJ1-5|many|NA
CASSLGHVVPQHF
TGTGCCAGCAGCTTGGGACATGTAGTTCCCCAGCATTTT